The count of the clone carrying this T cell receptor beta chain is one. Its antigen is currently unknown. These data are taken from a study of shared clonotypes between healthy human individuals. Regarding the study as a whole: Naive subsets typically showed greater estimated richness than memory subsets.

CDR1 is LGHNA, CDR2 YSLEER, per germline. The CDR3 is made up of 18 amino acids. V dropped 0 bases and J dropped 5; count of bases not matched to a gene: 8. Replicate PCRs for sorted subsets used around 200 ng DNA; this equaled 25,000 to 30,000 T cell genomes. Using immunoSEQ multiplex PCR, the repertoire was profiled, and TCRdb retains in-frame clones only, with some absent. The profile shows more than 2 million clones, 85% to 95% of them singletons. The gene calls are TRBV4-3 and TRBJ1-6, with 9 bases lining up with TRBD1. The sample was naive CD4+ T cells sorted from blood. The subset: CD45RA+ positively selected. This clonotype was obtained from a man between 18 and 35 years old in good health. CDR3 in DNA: TGCGCCAGCAGCCAAGATCTCCAAACAGGGGGCCATAATTCACCCCTCCACTTT. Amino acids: CASSQDLQTGGHNSPLHF.